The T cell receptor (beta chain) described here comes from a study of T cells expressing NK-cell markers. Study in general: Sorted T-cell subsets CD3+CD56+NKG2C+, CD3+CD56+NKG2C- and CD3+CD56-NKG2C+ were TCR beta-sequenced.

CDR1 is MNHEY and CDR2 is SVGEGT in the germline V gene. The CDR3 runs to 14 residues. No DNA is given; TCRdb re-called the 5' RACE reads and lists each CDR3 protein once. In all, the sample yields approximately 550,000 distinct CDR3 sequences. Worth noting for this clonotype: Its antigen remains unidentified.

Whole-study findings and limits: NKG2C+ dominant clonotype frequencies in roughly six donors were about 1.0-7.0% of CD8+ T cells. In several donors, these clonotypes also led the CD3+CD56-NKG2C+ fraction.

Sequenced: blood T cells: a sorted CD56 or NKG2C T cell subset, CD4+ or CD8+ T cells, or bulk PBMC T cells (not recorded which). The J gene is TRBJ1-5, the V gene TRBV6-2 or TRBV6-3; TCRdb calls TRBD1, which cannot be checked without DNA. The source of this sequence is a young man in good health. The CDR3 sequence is CASSAQGPNQPQHF.